This T cell receptor (beta chain) appears in the sequencing data of a study of T cell repertoires in cytomegalovirus infection. This clonotype showed up just a few times. Its antigen is not known. General study points: The study identified carriers of CMV plus the relevant HLA from cumulative public TCR beta family frequency.

TCRdb recomputed calls from the reads with MiXCR, one row per CDR3 protein. This table has roughly 640,000 distinct CDR3 sequences, approximately 24% appearing once. Material: CD8+ T cells from PBMCs. The sequence was obtained from a human donor in good health (CMV status not recorded). Some clones in this sample may be carry-over from other donors' samples.

CDR3 in amino acids: CATGTGSYNEQFF. CDR3 bases: TGTGCCACCGGGACAGGCTCCTACAATGAGCAGTTCTTC. V and J are TRBV10-3 and TRBJ2-1, with 8 positions matching TRBD1. Germline V gene data show CDR1 as ENHRY and CDR2 as SYGVKD. The CDR3 is 13 amino acids. J was trimmed by 0 bases and V by 10 bases; bases with no gene match: 2.